One and the same sample provided the 20 T cell receptor beta chains below, sequenced in a study of blood T cells in healthy people across ages. The authors ran a second PCR of 7 to 11 cycles using a sample-barcoded 5' primer and a J-beta primer mix. Each CDR3 protein is one row after TCRdb ran MiXCR on the 5' RACE reads. Of about 1.6 million distinct CDR3 sequences in the sample, roughly 30% were seen once. Source material: blood. These receptors all come from a woman aged 30 to 39 in good health.

As for this clonotype: With a much larger clone just one base away, this may be a read error. The chain joins TRBV29-1 to TRBJ2-1, with 7 bases fitting TRBD1. With 3 bases clipped from V and 5 bases from J, the junction kept 10 bases outside the gene matches. This CDR3 region has 15 residues. The germline gives CDR1 SQVTM, CDR2 ANQGSEA. CDR3 in amino acids: CSVDPYRGVHNEQFF. CDR3 bases: TGCAGCGTTGATCCGTACAGGGGAGTGCACAATGAGCAGTTCTTC.

This clonotype was found many times. The genes are TRBV29-1 and TRBJ2-3; TRBD1 might be the D (6 bases). With 6 bases removed from V and 5 bases from J, the gap between germline ends came to 15 bases. Germline CDR1 SQVTM, CDR2 ANQGSEA. The CDR3 extends over 13 amino acids. This CDR3 reads CSVGDNTGDTQYF. CDR3 nucleotides: TGCAGCGTAGGGGACAACACGGGAGATACGCAGTATTTT.

Only a few counts were recorded for this clonotype. This chain joins TRBV12-3 or TRBV12-4 and TRBJ2-5; D gene uncertain. The CDR3 is 13 residues long. V was shortened by 3 bases and J by 4 bases, with 9 bases between the two germline ends. DNA for the CDR3: TGTGCCAGCAGTTTTGGGTTCGGAGAGACCCAGTACTTC. Translating gives CASSFGFGETQYF.

The chain has TRBV29-1 and TRBJ1-4; D may be TRBD1 (5 bases). Per germline, CDR1 SQVTM and CDR2 ANQGSEA. V gave up 7 bases and J gave up 7 bases, with 19 bases separating them. The CDR3 contains 14 residues. CDR3 loop: CSAQQGVASEKLFF. CDR3 bases: TGCAGCGCCCAGCAGGGAGTAGCGAGTGAAAAACTGTTTTTT.

This chain joins TRBV13 and TRBJ1-2, with 8 nucleotides matching TRBD1. This CDR3 is 15 amino acids long. J was trimmed by 4 bases and V by 5 bases; bases with no gene match: 9. The germline CDR1 and CDR2 sequences are PRHDT and FYEKMQ (reference sequence). CDR3 region: CASSTQRTGTYGYTF. DNA of the CDR3: TGTGCCAGCAGCACTCAGCGGACAGGGACCTATGGCTACACCTTC.

The chain employs TRBV3-1 and TRBJ2-7; 7 positions match TRBD1. Germline V lookup: CDR1 LGHDT, CDR2 YNNKEL (reference sequence). The CDR3 sequence is 14 residues long. V shed 2 bases, J shed 4 bases, and the junction held 5 bases outside the gene matches. In nucleotides, the CDR3 is TGTGCCAGCAGCCAACCAGGGGGATGGTACGAGCAGTACTTC. Protein sequence: CASSQPGGWYEQYF.

This clonotype has a handful of counts. The chain links TRBV6-6 to TRBJ2-1; no clear D gene. The V gene's germline CDR1 is MNHNY and CDR2 SVGAGI (reference sequence). Trimming took 2 bases from V and 0 from J, leaving 11 bases between them. This CDR3 spans 16 amino acids. The CDR3 loop is CASSYRSASSYNEQFF. In DNA form, the CDR3 reads TGTGCCAGCAGTTACCGGTCGGCTAGCTCCTACAATGAGCAGTTCTTC.

This clonotype has just a few counts. The rearrangement links TRBV10-3 to TRBJ1-2, with 8 nucleotides matching TRBD1. Trimming took 5 bases from V and 8 from J; bases not matched to a gene: 4. This CDR3 contains 12 residues. Looked up from germline, CDR1 is ENHRY and CDR2 is SYGVKD. The CDR3 DNA follows: TGTGCCATCAGTCCGGGACAGGAGGGCTACACCTTC. Residues: CAISPGQEGYTF.

This clonotype was detected only a few times. The rearrangement uses TRBV20-1 and TRBJ2-3; D gene ambiguous. The CDR3 covers 12 residues. CDR1 is DFQATT, CDR2 SNEGSKA, per germline (reference sequence). The CDR3 region has the DNA TGCAGCGCCTTTAGGAGCACAGATACGCAGTATTTT. Protein product: CSAFRSTDTQYF.

There are a few counts of this clonotype. The gene calls are TRBV5-1 and TRBJ2-3, with 11 bases that match TRBD2. Germline-derived CDR1 and CDR2 are SGHRS and YFSETQ. The CDR3 is 17 amino acids. Losses at the gene ends were 4 bases for V and 4 bases for J; bases not matched to a gene: 11. The CDR3 is CASSPLVSGGAADTQYF. The CDR3 DNA reads as TGCGCCAGCAGCCCACTGGTTAGCGGGGGGGCTGCAGATACGCAGTATTTT.

The chain links TRBV10-3 to TRBJ1-5; D is perhaps TRBD1 (5 bases). With 0 bases removed from V and 7 bases from J, the gap between germline ends came to 16 bases. Germline V gives CDR1 ENHRY, CDR2 SYGVKD. The CDR3 runs 16 residues. Written as DNA, the CDR3 is TGTGCCATCAGTGAGTCAAAGGGGCCGGGATTGCAGCCCCAGCATTTT. Encoded protein: CAISESKGPGLQPQHF.

The chain is built from TRBV5-1 and TRBJ2-2; a possible D gene is TRBD2 (5 bases). The V end was cut by 0 bases, the J end by 5 bases, with 11 bases between. Germline values: CDR1 SGHRS, CDR2 YFSETQ. The CDR3 length is 15 residues. The chain's CDR3 is CASSLALGLTGELFF. DNA for the CDR3: TGCGCCAGCAGCTTGGCATTAGGACTGACCGGGGAGCTGTTTTTT.

In this sample, this clonotype turned up once. This chain uses TRBV21-1 with TRBJ1-1; whether TRBD1, the table's D call, matches the DNA was not checked. TRBV21-1 is shown as a pseudogene. The CDR3 runs to 17 residues. CDR3 bases: TGTGCCAGCGGATTGGGGAGGACAGGGGGTGAGAACACTGAAGCTTTCTTT. Residues: CASGLGRTGGENTEAFF.

The chain couples TRBV5-8 to TRBJ2-3, with 8 positions matching TRBD2. Trimming at V came to 2 bases and at J to 2 bases, leaving 7 bases not matched to a gene. The CDR3 extends over 16 amino acids. In germline, CDR1 is SGHTS, CDR2 YDEGEE. The CDR3 bases are TGTGCCAGCAGCTTTTGGCGCGGGGGGAACACAGATACGCAGTATTTT. Residues: CASSFWRGGNTDTQYF.

In this sample, this clonotype turned up a few times. This chain joins TRBV27 and TRBJ1-6, with D uncertain. The germline V gene encodes CDR1 MNHEY and CDR2 SMNVEV (reference sequence). The CDR3 extends over 14 amino acids. Trimming left V 5 bases short and J 7 bases short, with 12 bases between. CDR3: CASSLGLTNSPLHF. The CDR3, as DNA: TGTGCCAGCAGTCTAGGGCTGACGAATTCACCCCTCCACTTT.

The chain joins TRBV27 to TRBJ2-7, with D possibly being TRBD2 (5 bases). Germline CDR1 and CDR2: MNHEY and SMNVEV (reference sequence). V was trimmed by 4 bases and J by 6 bases, leaving 16 bases between them. This CDR3 spans 14 amino acids. The CDR3 DNA follows: TGTGCCAGCAGTTCTTCCAGCGGCGTCCTCGAGCAGTACTTC. This codes for CASSSSSGVLEQYF.

This chain joins TRBV20-1 and TRBJ2-5; D call uncertain. The V end lost 3 bases, the J end lost 1 base, and 6 bases lay between the germline ends. CDR3 size: 12 residues. The germline CDR1 and CDR2 sequences are DFQATT and SNEGSKA (reference sequence). The CDR3 DNA reads TGCAGTGCTAGTCACAGCCAAGAGACCCAGTACTTC. Protein product: CSASHSQETQYF.

In its sample, this clonotype was seen a few times. One junction end disagrees with the germline gene, perhaps due to a read error. The CDR3 region has the DNA TGCGCCAGCAGCTCGGGACAGGGAGGTACCGGGGAGCGGTTTTTT. This gives the protein CASSSGQGGTGERFF. The rearrangement links TRBV5-1 to TRBJ2-2, with 9 bases fitting TRBD1. Looked up from germline, CDR1 is SGHRS and CDR2 is YFSETQ. The CDR3 spans 15 residues.

The chain combines TRBV18 with TRBJ1-4; D not resolved. V lost 0 bases to trimming and J lost 0 bases, with 8 bases between them. Germline loops: CDR1 KGHSH, CDR2 LQKENI. The CDR3 length is 16 residues. CDR3 bases: TGTGCCAGCTCACCACCGGACCTTGCAACTAATGAAAAACTGTTTTTT. Amino acid sequence: CASSPPDLATNEKLFF.

The rearrangement uses TRBV7-9 and TRBJ2-1; 15 nucleotides line up with TRBD2. The CDR3 loop spans 18 amino acids. CDR1 is SEHNR and CDR2 is FQNEAQ in the germline V gene (reference sequence). Trimming removed 5 bases from V and 7 bases from J; junction bases left unmatched: 12. This CDR3 is CASSPLPGLAGGRNEQFF. CDR3 nucleotides: TGTGCCAGCAGCCCCCTGCCGGGACTAGCGGGAGGTAGGAATGAGCAGTTCTTC.